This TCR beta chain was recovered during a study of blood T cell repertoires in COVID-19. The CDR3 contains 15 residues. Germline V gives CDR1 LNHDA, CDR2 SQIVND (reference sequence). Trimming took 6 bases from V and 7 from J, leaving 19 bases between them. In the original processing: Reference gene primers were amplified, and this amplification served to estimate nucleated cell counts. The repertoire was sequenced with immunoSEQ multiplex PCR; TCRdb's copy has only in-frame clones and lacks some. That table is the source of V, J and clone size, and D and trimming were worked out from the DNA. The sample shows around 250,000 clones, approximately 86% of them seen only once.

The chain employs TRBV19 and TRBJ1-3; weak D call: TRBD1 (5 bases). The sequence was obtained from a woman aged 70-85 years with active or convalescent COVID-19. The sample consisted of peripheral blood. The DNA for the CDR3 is TGTGCCAGTAGAGACCCGACAGAACTGGGGAACACCATATATTTT. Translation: CASRDPTELGNTIYF.